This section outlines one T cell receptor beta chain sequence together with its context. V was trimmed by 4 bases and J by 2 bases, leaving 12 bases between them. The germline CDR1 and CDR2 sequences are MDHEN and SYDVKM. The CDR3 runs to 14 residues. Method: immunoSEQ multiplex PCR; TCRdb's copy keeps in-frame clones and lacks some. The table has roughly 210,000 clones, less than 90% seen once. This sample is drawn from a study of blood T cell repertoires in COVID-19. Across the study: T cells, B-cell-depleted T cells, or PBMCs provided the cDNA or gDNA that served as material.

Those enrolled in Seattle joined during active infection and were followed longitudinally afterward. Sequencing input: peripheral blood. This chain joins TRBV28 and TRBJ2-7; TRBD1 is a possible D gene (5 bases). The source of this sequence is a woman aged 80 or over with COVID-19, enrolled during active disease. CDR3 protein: CASSWRRGPYEQYF. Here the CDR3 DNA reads TGTGCCAGCAGTTGGAGAAGGGGTCCCTACGAGCAGTACTTC.